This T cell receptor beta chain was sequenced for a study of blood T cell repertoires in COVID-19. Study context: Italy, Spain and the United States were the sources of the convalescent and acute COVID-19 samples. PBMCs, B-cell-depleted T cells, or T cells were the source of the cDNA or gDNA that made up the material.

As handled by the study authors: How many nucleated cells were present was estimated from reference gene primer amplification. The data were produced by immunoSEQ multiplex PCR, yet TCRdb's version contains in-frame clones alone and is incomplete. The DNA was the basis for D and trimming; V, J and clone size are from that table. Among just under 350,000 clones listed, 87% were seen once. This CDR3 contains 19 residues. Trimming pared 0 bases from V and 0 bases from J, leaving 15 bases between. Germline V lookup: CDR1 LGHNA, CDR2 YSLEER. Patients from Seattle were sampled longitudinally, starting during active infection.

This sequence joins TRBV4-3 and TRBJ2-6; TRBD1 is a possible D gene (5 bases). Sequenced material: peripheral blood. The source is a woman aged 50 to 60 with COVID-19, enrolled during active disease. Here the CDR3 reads CASSQDAGSSVSGANVLTF. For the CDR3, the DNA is TGCGCCAGCAGCCAAGATGCAGGGTCATCGGTCTCTGGGGCCAACGTCCTGACTTTC.